This note documents a single T cell receptor (beta chain) sequence. These data are taken from a study of T cell changes during pregnancy in multiple sclerosis. Germline V gene sequence: CDR1 KGHSH, CDR2 LQKENI. V lost 3 bases, J lost 1 base, and 0 bases stayed unmatched. The CDR3 spans 15 residues. Sequencing was performed with immunoSEQ multiplex PCR; in TCRdb, only in-frame clones are kept and a portion is missing. The table records just over 50,000 clones, approximately 94% of them present only once. The chain joins TRBV18 to TRBJ1-5; 10 bases are shared with TRBD1. The origin of this receptor is a female donor with multiple sclerosis, enrolled in a pregnancy study. Sequenced material: CD4+ T cells from peripheral blood mononuclear cells, taken in the second trimester of pregnancy. CDR3 DNA: TGTGCCAGCTCACCGGGACAGGGGAGCAATCAGCCCCAGCATTTT. Residues: CASSPGQGSNQPQHF.